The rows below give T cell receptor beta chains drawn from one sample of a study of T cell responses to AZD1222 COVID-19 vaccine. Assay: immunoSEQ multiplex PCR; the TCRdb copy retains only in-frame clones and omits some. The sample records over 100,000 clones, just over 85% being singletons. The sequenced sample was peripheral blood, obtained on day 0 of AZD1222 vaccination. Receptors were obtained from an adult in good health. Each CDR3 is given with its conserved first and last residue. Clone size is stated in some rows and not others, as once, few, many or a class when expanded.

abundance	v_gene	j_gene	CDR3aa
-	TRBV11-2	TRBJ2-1	CASRGQSSYNEQFF
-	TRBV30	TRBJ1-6	CAWNGLPNSPLHF
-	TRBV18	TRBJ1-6	CASSPYGQGARNSPLHF
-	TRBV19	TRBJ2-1	CASSLTSGTSNEQFF
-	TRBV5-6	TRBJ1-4	CASSLGEGEKLFF
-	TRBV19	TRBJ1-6	CASSVSYNSPLHF
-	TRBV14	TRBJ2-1	CASSPYLDSLYNEQFF
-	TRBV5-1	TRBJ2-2	CASSPSEPGAGELFF
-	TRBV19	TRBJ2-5	CASGQGSWETQYF
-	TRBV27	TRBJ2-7	CASSLVGSGGIYEQYF
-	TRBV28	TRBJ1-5	CASSSDRGGNQPQHF
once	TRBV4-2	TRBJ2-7	CASSQEAGGNFHEQYF
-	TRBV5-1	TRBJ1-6	CASSLATVDYNSPLHF
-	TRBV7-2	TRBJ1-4	CASTNRVTNEKLFF
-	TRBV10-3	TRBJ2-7	CAISESWGGGGMEQYF
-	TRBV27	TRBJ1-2	CASTTSYDEFNYGYTF
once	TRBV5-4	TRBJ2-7	CASSLQGSSYEQYF
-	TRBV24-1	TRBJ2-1	CATGLAGVHEQFF
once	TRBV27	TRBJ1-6	CASTLRSGPGGSPLHF
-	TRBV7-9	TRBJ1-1	CASSLDRDTEAFF
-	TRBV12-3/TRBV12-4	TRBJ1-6	CASSPWVGSPLHF
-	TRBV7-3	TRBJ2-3	CASSLTAGAQDTQYF
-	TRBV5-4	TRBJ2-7	CASSLEQGAGYEQYF
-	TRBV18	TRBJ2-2	CASSRGQGNTGELFF
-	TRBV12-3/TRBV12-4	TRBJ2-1	CASSPLVEQFF
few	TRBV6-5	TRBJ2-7	CASSTGTGPSYEQYF
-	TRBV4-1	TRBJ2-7	CASSRGSSGNTYEQYF
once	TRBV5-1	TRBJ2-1	CASTQLAGNEQFF
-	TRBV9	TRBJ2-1	CASSVGPNNEQFF
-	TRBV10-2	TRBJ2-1	CASAKLAGVLNEQFF